Listed below are T cell receptor beta chains from one sample, sequenced in a study of CD8+ T cells in alopecia areata. The data were produced by immunoSEQ multiplex PCR, yet TCRdb's version contains in-frame clones alone and is incomplete. The repertoire holds 150,000 to 200,000 clones, 59% seen once, with about 15% in the top ten. Sequenced material: CD4+ T cells sorted from blood, taken at week 0. The receptor set was obtained from a human donor with alopecia areata. Both conserved end residues are part of each CDR3.

V gene	J gene	CDR3 protein
TRBV4-1	TRBJ2-5	CASSQSGFGQTQYF
TRBV29-1	TRBJ1-2	CSVDGTRGYTF
TRBV29-1	TRBJ1-1	CSVHKDRNTEAFF
TRBV28	TRBJ2-7	CASSLLGSGEQYF
TRBV7-9	TRBJ1-5	CASSLSGGSNQPQHF
TRBV29-1	TRBJ2-5	CSAGGRETQYF
TRBV5-1	TRBJ1-1	CASSLGTVGGEAFF
TRBV5-1	TRBJ2-2	CASRIRGELFF
TRBV11-3	TRBJ2-1	CASSPARAGEQFF
TRBV2	TRBJ2-5	CASSLAGGQETQYF
TRBV9	TRBJ2-2	CASSVLSRRVGELFF
TRBV6-1	TRBJ2-1	CASSEAFGEQFF
TRBV15	TRBJ2-5	CATSGSGQREETQYF
TRBV5-6	TRBJ2-5	CASSLSSGVQETQYF
TRBV29-1	TRBJ2-4	CSVEGRAKNIQYF
TRBV29-1	TRBJ1-2	CSAGLRNYGYTF
TRBV25-1	TRBJ2-7	CASSEIGPGRGYEQYF
TRBV5-6	TRBJ2-3	CASSSLRGVDTQYF
TRBV29-1	TRBJ1-4	CSVALGAWGLLFF
TRBV11-3	TRBJ2-5	CASSARDRGMQETQYF
TRBV18	TRBJ2-5	CASSRSGGETQYF
TRBV7-2	TRBJ2-1	CASSLAQTRINEQFF
TRBV7-2	TRBJ1-2	CASSRQKNHGYTF